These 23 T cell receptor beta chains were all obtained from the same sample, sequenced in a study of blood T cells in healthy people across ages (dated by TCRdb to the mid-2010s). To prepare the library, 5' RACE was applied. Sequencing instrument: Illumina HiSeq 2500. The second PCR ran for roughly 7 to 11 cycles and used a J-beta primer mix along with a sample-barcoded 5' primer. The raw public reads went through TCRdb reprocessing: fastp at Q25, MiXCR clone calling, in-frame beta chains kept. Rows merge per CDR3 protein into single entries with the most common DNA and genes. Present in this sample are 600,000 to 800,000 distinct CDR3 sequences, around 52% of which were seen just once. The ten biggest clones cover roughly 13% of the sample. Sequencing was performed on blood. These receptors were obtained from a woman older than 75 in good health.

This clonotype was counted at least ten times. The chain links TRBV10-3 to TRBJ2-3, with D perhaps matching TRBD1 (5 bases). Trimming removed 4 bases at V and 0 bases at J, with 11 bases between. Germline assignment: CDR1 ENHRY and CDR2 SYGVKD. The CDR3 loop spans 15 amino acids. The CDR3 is CAISARADSTDTQYF. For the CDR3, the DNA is TGTGCCATCAGTGCCAGGGCGGATAGCACAGATACGCAGTATTTT.

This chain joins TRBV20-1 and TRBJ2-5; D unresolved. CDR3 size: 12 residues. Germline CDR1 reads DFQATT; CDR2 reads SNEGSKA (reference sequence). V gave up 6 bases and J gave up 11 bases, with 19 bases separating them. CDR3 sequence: CSAQKEYNEQYF. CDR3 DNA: TGCAGTGCCCAGAAGGAGTACAATGAGCAGTACTTC.

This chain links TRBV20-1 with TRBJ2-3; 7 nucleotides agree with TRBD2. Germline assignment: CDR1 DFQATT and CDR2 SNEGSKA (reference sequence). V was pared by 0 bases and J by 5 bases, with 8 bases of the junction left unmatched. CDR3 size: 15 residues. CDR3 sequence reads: CSARDLGGGRDTQYF. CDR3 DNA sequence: TGCAGTGCTAGAGACCTGGGGGGAGGGAGAGATACGCAGTATTTT.

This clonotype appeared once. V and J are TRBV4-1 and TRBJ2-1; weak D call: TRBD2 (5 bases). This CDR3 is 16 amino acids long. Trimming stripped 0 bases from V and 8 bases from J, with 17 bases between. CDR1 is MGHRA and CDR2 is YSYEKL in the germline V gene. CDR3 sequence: CASSQELWTLFYEQFF. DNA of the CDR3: TGCGCCAGCAGCCAAGAACTCTGGACTCTTTTCTATGAGCAGTTCTTC.

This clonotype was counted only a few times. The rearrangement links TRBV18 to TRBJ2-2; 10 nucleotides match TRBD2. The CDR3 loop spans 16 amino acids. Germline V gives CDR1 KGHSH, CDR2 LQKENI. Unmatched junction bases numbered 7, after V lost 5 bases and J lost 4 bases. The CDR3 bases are TGTGCCAGCTCAGCCCTAGCGGGAGTTGTCACCGGGGAGCTGTTTTTT. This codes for CASSALAGVVTGELFF. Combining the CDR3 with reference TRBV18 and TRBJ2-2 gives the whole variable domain NAGVMQNPRHLVRRRGQEARLRCSPMKGHSHVYWYRQLPEEGLKFMVYLQKENIIDESGMPKERFSAEFPKEGPSILRIQQVVRGDSAAYFCASSALAGVVTGELFFGEGSRLTVL.

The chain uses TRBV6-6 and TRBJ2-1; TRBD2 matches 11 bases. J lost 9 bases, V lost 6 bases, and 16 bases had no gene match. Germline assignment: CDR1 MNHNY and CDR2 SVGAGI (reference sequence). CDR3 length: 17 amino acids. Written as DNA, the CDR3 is TGTGCCAGCAGATTATATAGCGGGGGGGCCCTCGTCCTTGAGCAGTTCTTC. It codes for CASRLYSGGALVLEQFF.

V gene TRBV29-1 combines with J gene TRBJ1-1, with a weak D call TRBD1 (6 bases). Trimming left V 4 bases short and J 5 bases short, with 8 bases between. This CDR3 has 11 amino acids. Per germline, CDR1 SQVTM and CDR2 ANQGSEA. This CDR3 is CSVGTVTEAFF. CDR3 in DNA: TGCAGCGTTGGGACAGTTACTGAAGCTTTCTTT.

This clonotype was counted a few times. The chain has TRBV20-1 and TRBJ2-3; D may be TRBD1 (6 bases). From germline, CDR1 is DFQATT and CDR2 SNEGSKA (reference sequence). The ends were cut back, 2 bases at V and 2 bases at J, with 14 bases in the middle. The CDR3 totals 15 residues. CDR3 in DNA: TGCAGTGCTAGAAGGGGGTTGGCTCTCACAGATACGCAGTATTTT. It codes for CSARRGLALTDTQYF.

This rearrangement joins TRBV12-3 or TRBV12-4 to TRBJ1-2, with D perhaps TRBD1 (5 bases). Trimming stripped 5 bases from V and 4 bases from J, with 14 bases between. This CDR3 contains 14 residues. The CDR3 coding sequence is TGTGCCAGCAGTCCGGCCCTGACAGCCTATGGCTACACCTTC. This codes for CASSPALTAYGYTF.

The CDR3 region has the DNA TGTGCCAGCAGGGTAGGGACAGGGGACACCGGGGAGCTGTTTTTT. This codes for CASRVGTGDTGELFF. V gene TRBV2 combines with J gene TRBJ2-2; 10 nucleotides align to TRBD1. The CDR3 sequence is 15 residues long. The V segment lost 6 bases and the J segment 3 bases; nucleotides outside the gene matches: 4. Per germline, CDR1 SNHLY and CDR2 FYNNEI.

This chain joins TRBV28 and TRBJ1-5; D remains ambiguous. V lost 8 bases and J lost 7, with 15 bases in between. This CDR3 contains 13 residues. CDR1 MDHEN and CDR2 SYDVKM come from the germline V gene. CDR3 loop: CASVHSTGQPQHF. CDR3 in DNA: TGTGCCAGCGTCCATTCCACGGGACAGCCCCAGCATTTT.

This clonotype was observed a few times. The DNA of the CDR3 is TGTGCCAGCAGCGTAGCTACTAGCCCAGGGGAGCAGTTCTTC. It yields the protein CASSVATSPGEQFF. This chain uses TRBV9 with TRBJ2-1; TRBD2 might be the D (6 bases). Germline loops: CDR1 SGDLS, CDR2 YYNGEE. CDR3 length: 14 amino acids. V was cut by 0 bases and J by 10 bases, with 14 bases left in between.

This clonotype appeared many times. CDR3 nucleotide sequence: TGCGCCAGCAGCTCCCAGATAAAGGATACGCAGTATTTT. It specifies CASSSQIKDTQYF. The chain joins TRBV5-1 to TRBJ2-3; no clear D gene. With 3 bases removed from V and 6 bases from J, the gap between germline ends came to 11 bases. The CDR3 covers 13 residues. Germline CDR1 and CDR2: SGHRS and YFSETQ. Supplemented by reference TRBV5-1 and TRBJ2-3, the full variable domain reads KAGVTQTPRYLIKTRGQQVTLSCSPISGHRSVSWYQQTPGQGLQFLFEYFSETQRNKGNFPGRFSGRQFSNSRSEMNVSTLELGDSALYLCASSSQIKDTQYFGPGTRLTVL.

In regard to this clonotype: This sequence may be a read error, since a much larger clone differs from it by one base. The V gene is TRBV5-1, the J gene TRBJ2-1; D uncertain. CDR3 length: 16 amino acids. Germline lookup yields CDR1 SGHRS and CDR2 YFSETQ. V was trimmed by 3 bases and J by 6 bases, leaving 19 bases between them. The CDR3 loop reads CASSWTIKGPCNEQFF. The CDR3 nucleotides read TGCGCCAGCAGCTGGACCATCAAAGGGCCCTGCAATGAGCAGTTCTTC.

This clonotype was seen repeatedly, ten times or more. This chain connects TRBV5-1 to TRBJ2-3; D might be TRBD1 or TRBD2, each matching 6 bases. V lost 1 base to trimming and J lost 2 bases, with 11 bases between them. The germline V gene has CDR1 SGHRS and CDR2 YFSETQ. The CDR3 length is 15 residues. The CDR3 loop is CASSLPGASTDTQYF. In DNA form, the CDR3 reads TGCGCCAGCAGCTTGCCGGGGGCGTCCACAGATACGCAGTATTTT. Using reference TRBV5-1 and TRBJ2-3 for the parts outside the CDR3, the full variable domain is KAGVTQTPRYLIKTRGQQVTLSCSPISGHRSVSWYQQTPGQGLQFLFEYFSETQRNKGNFPGRFSGRQFSNSRSEMNVSTLELGDSALYLCASSLPGASTDTQYFGPGTRLTVL.

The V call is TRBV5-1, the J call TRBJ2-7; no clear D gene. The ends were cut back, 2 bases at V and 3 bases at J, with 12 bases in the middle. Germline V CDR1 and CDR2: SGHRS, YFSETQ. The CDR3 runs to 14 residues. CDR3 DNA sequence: TGCGCCAGCAGCTTCAGTCAGCCCGGCTACGAGCAGTACTTC. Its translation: CASSFSQPGYEQYF.

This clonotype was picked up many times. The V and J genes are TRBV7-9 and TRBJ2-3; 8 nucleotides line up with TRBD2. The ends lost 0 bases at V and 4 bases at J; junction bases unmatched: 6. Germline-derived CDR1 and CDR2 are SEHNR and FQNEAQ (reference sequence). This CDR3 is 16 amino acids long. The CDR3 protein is CASSLAAGTRSDTQYF. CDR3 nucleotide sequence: TGTGCCAGCAGCTTAGCGGCGGGGACTAGATCAGATACGCAGTATTTT. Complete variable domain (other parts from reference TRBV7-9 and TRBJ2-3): DTGVSQNPRHKITKRGQNVTFRCDPISEHNRLYWYRQTLGQGPEFLTYFQNEAQLEKSRLLSDRFSAERPKGSFSTLEIQRTEQGDSAMYLCASSLAAGTRSDTQYFGPGTRLTVL.

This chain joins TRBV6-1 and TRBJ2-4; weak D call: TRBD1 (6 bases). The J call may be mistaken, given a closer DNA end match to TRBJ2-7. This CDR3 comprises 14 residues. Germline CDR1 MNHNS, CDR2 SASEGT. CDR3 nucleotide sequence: TGTGCCAGCAGTGGCCCGAACAGGGCCTACGAGCAGTACTTC. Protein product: CASSGPNRAYEQYF.

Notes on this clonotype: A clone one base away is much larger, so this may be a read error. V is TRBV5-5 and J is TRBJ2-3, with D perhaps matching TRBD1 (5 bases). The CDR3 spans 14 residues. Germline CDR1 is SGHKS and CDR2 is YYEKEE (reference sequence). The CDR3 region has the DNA TGTGCCAGCAGCTTGGTTTCCGCCACAGGTACGCAGTATTTT. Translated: CASSLVSATGTQYF.

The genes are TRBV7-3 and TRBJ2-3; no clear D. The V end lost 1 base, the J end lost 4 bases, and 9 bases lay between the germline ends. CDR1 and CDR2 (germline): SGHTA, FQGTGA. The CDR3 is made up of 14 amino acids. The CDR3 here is CASSLILSSDTQYF. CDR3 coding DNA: TGTGCCAGCAGCTTAATATTATCCTCAGATACGCAGTATTTT.

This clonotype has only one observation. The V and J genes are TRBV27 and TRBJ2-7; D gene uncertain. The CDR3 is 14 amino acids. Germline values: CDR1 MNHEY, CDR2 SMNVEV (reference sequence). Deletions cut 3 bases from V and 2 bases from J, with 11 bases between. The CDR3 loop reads CASSLGPEPYEQYF. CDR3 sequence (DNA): TGTGCCAGCAGTTTGGGCCCCGAACCCTACGAGCAGTACTTC.

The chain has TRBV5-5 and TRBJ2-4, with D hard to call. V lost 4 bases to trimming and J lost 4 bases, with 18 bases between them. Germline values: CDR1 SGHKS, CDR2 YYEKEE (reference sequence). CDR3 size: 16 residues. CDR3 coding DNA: TGTGCCAGCAGCCCCAACTCGGAGATACTTAAAAACATTCAGTACTTC. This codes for CASSPNSEILKNIQYF.

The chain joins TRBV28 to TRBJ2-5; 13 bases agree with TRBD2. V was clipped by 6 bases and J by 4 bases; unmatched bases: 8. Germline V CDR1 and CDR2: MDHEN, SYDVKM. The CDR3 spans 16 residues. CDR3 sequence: CASSPGLAGDGETQYF. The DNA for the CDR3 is TGTGCCAGCAGCCCCGGACTAGCGGGAGATGGAGAGACCCAGTACTTC. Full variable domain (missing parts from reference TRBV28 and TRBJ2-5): DVKVTQSSRYLVKRTGEKVFLECVQDMDHENMFWYRQDPGLGLRLIYFSYDVKMKEKGDIPEGYSVSREKKERFSLILESASTNQTSMYLCASSPGLAGDGETQYFGPGTRLLVL.